A selection of T cell receptor beta chains follows, all from one sample in a study of T-cell reconstitution after alpha-beta-depleted transplantation in children. TCRdb re-analysed the PCR reads in MiXCR, keeping a single row per CDR3 protein. Among 480,000 or so distinct CDR3 sequences listed, under 12% were seen once. The material sequenced was PBMCs, taken before TCRalphabeta/CD19-depleted stem cell transplant. These receptors originate from a child aged 2-15 years with inherited bone marrow failure, due to receive a stem cell transplant. Both conserved end residues are part of each CDR3. Fields, in order: D gene, V gene, J gene, clone size, CDR3 protein, CDR3 DNA. A D gene is named only where the DNA matches it firmly. Only part of the rows carry a size: once, few, many, or a class if the clone is expanded.

>-|TRBV7-9|TRBJ2-1|many
CASSLVIPHTVQFF
TGTGCCAGCAGCTTAGTGATCCCGCATACTGTGCAGTTCTTC
>-|TRBV27|TRBJ1-1|many
CASSSPCWYRGTEAFF
TGTGCCAGCAGTTCTCCTTGTTGGTACCGGGGCACTGAAGCTTTCTTT
>TRBD1|TRBV5-1|TRBJ1-5|many
CASSLEAGGQPQHF
TGCGCCAGCAGCTTGGAGGCAGGGGGACAGCCCCAGCATTTT
>-|TRBV28|TRBJ2-1|many
CASTDIEHNEQFF
TGTGCCAGCACAGACATCGAGCACAATGAGCAGTTCTTC
>-|TRBV12-3/TRBV12-4|TRBJ1-1|many
CASRGLGPEAFF
TGTGCCAGCCGGGGCCTCGGACCAGAAGCTTTCTTT
>-|TRBV12-3/TRBV12-4|TRBJ1-4|many
CASTPGPANEKLFF
TGTGCCAGCACGCCGGGGCCAGCTAATGAAAAACTGTTTTTT
>TRBD1|TRBV4-2|TRBJ1-5|many
CASSQVKGRDRENSNQPQHF
TGTGCCAGCAGCCAAGTGAAGGGCCGGGACAGGGAAAATAGCAATCAGCCCCAGCATTTT
>TRBD2|TRBV11-1|TRBJ2-1|-
CASSYGVGGPSGTPYNEQFF
TGTGCCAGCAGCTACGGGGTTGGGGGGCCTAGCGGGACGCCGTACAATGAGCAGTTCTTC
>-|TRBV18|TRBJ2-2|many
CASSPEGRDTGELFF
TGTGCCAGCTCACCGGAGGGAAGGGACACCGGGGAGCTGTTTTTT
>TRBD2|TRBV12-3/TRBV12-4|TRBJ2-1|many
CASSFSGLALYEQFF
TGTGCCAGCAGTTTCTCGGGACTAGCCCTATATGAGCAGTTCTTC
>-|TRBV20-1|TRBJ2-4|many
CSVLQVKNIQYF
TGCAGTGTTCTCCAGGTCAAAAACATTCAGTACTTC
>TRBD1|TRBV29-1|TRBJ1-3|many
CSAQRGRGSGNTIYF
TGCAGCGCCCAGAGGGGCAGGGGGAGTGGAAACACCATATATTTT